Listed here are 25 T cell receptor beta chains from one sample, sequenced in a study of Ad26.COV2.S vaccination and SARS-CoV-2 variants. Profiled with immunoSEQ multiplex PCR; TCRdb holds only in-frame clones, not every one. The data contain about 350,000 clones, roughly 81% of them singletons. As to treatment: about 20 received Ad26.COV2.S at low or high dose, single or two shots; five or six received placebo; per-sample allocation not given. Following the first vaccine or placebo injection, samples were taken on day 63. The sequences come from peripheral blood, collected in a trial of Ad26.COV2.S vaccine versus placebo. The source is a person between 18 and 65 years old who received the Ad26.COV2.S COVID-19 vaccine or a placebo.

The rearrangement uses TRBV24-1 and TRBJ2-3; TRBD1 aligns across 9 bases. The CDR3 has 17 residues. Germline assignment: CDR1 KGHDR and CDR2 SFDVKD. V gave up 3 bases and J gave up 4 bases; unmatched junction bases: 10. In DNA form, the CDR3 reads TGTGCCACCAGTGATACCCCGGGACAGGGACGGTCAGATACGCAGTATTTT. Translated, it gives CATSDTPGQGRSDTQYF.

The V and J genes are TRBV2 and TRBJ2-7; D not certain. Trimming shortened V by 5 bases and J by 3 bases, and 8 bases separated the two germline ends. CDR3 length equals 12 residues. Germline CDR1 SNHLY, CDR2 FYNNEI. The CDR3, as DNA: TGTGCCAGCAGTAGGACGAGCTACGAGCAGTACTTC. It is translated as CASSRTSYEQYF.

In nucleotides, the CDR3 is TGTGCCAGCTCACCAAGCAGCCCTCGAAGCGAAGCTTTCTTT. This gives the protein CASSPSSPRSEAFF. This chain connects TRBV18 to TRBJ1-1; D call uncertain. The V gene's germline CDR1 is KGHSH and CDR2 LQKENI. The CDR3 spans 14 residues. Trimming left V 2 bases short and J 8 bases short, with 15 bases between.

The chain joins TRBV5-1 to TRBJ2-2; TRBD1 matches at 10 bases. The CDR3 consists of 18 residues. V trimming: 0 bases; J trimming: 4 bases; junction bases outside the gene matches: 9. From germline, CDR1 is SGHRS and CDR2 YFSETQ. This CDR3 reads CASSLAMRQGAGTGELFF. CDR3 DNA: TGCGCCAGCAGCTTGGCCATGAGACAGGGGGCGGGCACCGGGGAGCTGTTTTTT.

V and J are TRBV7-9 and TRBJ1-1, with 9 positions matching TRBD1. Trimming removed 5 bases from V and 3 bases from J; junction bases left unmatched: 4. CDR3 length equals 14 residues. Germline-derived CDR1 and CDR2 are SEHNR and FQNEAQ (reference sequence). The CDR3 coding sequence is TGTGCCAGCAGCCAGGGACAGGGAGACACTGAAGCTTTCTTT. Translating gives CASSQGQGDTEAFF.

The chain couples TRBV28 to TRBJ2-2, with no clear D. Trimming pared 4 bases from V and 7 bases from J, leaving 13 bases between. Per germline, CDR1 MDHEN and CDR2 SYDVKM. CDR3 length: 14 residues. The CDR3 DNA sequence: TGTGCCAGCAGTTCCCCCGTAGTCAGCGGGGAGCTGTTTTTT. As protein: CASSSPVVSGELFF.

J is TRBJ1-6 and V is TRBV7-9; weak D call: TRBD1 (5 bases). V dropped 4 bases and J dropped 7 bases, with 11 bases sitting between them. CDR1 is SEHNR and CDR2 is FQNEAQ in the germline V gene (reference sequence). The CDR3 totals 14 residues. The chain's CDR3 is CASSSREGNSPLHF. The CDR3 coding sequence is TGTGCCAGCAGCTCCAGGGAGGGGAATTCACCCCTCCACTTT.

This chain links TRBV7-8 with TRBJ2-7; D may correspond to TRBD1 or TRBD2 (5 bases each). CDR3 size: 14 residues. V shed 4 bases and J shed 4 bases, with 14 bases lying between them. Germline V CDR1 and CDR2: SGHVS, FQNEAQ. The CDR3 sequence is CASSSTGTIYEQYF. For the CDR3, the DNA is TGTGCCAGCAGCTCAACCGGGACCATATACGAGCAGTACTTC.

The chain joins TRBV7-9 to TRBJ1-1, with 7 bases fitting TRBD1. The CDR3 contains 16 residues. Germline V gene sequence: CDR1 SEHNR, CDR2 FQNEAQ (reference sequence). V dropped 2 bases and J dropped 1; count of bases not matched to a gene: 7. The CDR3 reads CASSLSSGGANTEAFF. The CDR3 DNA follows: TGTGCCAGCAGCTTATCATCAGGGGGGGCGAACACTGAAGCTTTCTTT. Full variable domain (remainder filled in from reference TRBV7-9 and TRBJ1-1): DTGVSQNPRHKITKRGQNVTFRCDPISEHNRLYWYRQTLGQGPEFLTYFQNEAQLEKSRLLSDRFSAERPKGSFSTLEIQRTEQGDSAMYLCASSLSSGGANTEAFFGQGTRLTVV.

The rearrangement links TRBV4-1 to TRBJ1-2; no definite D call. The germline V gene encodes CDR1 MGHRA and CDR2 YSYEKL. Between the trimmed V and J ends, which lost 1 base and 3 bases, there was a span of 9 bases. The CDR3 runs 14 residues. The CDR3 region is CASSQVYSDYGYTF. CDR3 in DNA: TGCGCCAGCAGCCAAGTTTATTCGGACTATGGCTACACCTTC.

The rearrangement joins TRBV19 to TRBJ2-3; 7 bases agree with TRBD1. With V trimmed by 5 bases and J by 3 bases, 11 bases remained unmatched. The germline V gene encodes CDR1 LNHDA and CDR2 SQIVND (reference sequence). This CDR3 is 16 amino acids long. CDR3 DNA sequence: TGTGCCAGTAGTCCAAGACAGGGCCGATTGACAGATACGCAGTATTTT. Residues: CASSPRQGRLTDTQYF.

This chain uses TRBV5-1 with TRBJ2-1, with 11 nucleotides matching TRBD2. The junction had 4 bases not matched to a gene; V was cut back by 0 bases and J by 8 bases. CDR3 length: 15 residues. CDR1 is SGHRS and CDR2 is YFSETQ in the germline V gene. CDR3 sequence (DNA): TGCGCCAGCAGCTTGGCCCTAGCGGGGGGCGATGAGCAGTTCTTC. As protein: CASSLALAGGDEQFF.

In this sample, this clone turned up once. This chain uses TRBV5-1 with TRBJ2-7; TRBD2 matches 10 bases. Germline V CDR1 and CDR2: SGHRS, YFSETQ. V gave up 5 bases and J gave up 5 bases; unmatched junction bases: 13. There are 16 residues in the CDR3. CDR3: CASRKRGGTSDHEQYF. In DNA form, the CDR3 reads TGCGCCAGCAGAAAGCGAGGGGGGACTAGCGACCACGAGCAGTACTTC.

This chain links TRBV30 with TRBJ2-3; perhaps TRBD2 as D (5 bases). The V gene lost 4 bases and the J gene lost 2 bases, with 13 bases spanning the gap. CDR1 and CDR2 (germline): GTSNPN, SVGIG (reference sequence). The CDR3 totals 14 residues. The CDR3 loop is CAWTYAGVTDTQYF. CDR3 bases: TGTGCCTGGACCTACGCCGGGGTCACAGATACGCAGTATTTT.

CDR3: CASSLRGLDQPQHF. The CDR3 nucleotides are TGTGCCAGCAGCCTCAGGGGGTTGGATCAGCCCCAGCATTTT. This chain connects TRBV27 to TRBJ1-5, with TRBD1 identical over 7 bases. V was pared by 6 bases and J by 5 bases, with 7 bases of the junction left unmatched. This CDR3 contains 14 residues. Per germline, CDR1 MNHEY and CDR2 SMNVEV (reference sequence).

This clone showed up just a few times. V is TRBV6-1 and J is TRBJ2-5, with 12 nucleotides matching TRBD2. The CDR3 spans 17 residues. V was clipped by 1 base and J by 4 bases; unmatched bases: 7. Germline lookup yields CDR1 MNHNS and CDR2 SASEGT. The CDR3 loop is CASSEERLAGVRETQYF. CDR3 nucleotides: TGTGCCAGCAGTGAAGAGAGACTAGCGGGAGTCAGAGAGACCCAGTACTTC.

The chain uses TRBV5-1 and TRBJ2-5; D is possibly TRBD1 (7 bases). The V and J ends lost 2 bases and 5 bases respectively, with 16 bases between them. Per germline, CDR1 SGHRS and CDR2 YFSETQ. The CDR3 covers 15 residues. The CDR3 coding sequence is TGCGCCAGCAGCTTCGGGGGACCCAGGGGGGAGACCCAGTACTTC. Translated: CASSFGGPRGETQYF. Variable domain in full (rest from reference TRBV5-1 and TRBJ2-5): KAGVTQTPRYLIKTRGQQVTLSCSPISGHRSVSWYQQTPGQGLQFLFEYFSETQRNKGNFPGRFSGRQFSNSRSEMNVSTLELGDSALYLCASSFGGPRGETQYFGPGTRLLVL.

The rearrangement uses TRBV3-1 (or the pseudogene TRBV3-2) and TRBJ2-2; 8 bases align to TRBD2. CDR1 and CDR2 from the germline V gene are LGHDT and YNNKEL (reference sequence). After removal of 4 bases from V and 4 bases from J, the junction contained 2 bases not matched to a gene. The CDR3 covers 14 residues. The CDR3 nucleotides are TGTGCCAGCAGCCTTAGCGGGGCCACCGGGGAGCTGTTTTTT. It encodes CASSLSGATGELFF.

The chain joins TRBV9 to TRBJ2-3; tentative D call: TRBD1 (6 bases). CDR3 size: 17 residues. The ends were cut back, 0 bases at V and 0 bases at J, with 14 bases in the middle. Per the germline V gene, CDR1 is SGDLS and CDR2 is YYNGEE. Here the CDR3 reads CASSVETGDPSTDTQYF. The CDR3 DNA is TGTGCCAGCAGCGTAGAGACAGGCGACCCTAGCACAGATACGCAGTATTTT.

V is TRBV29-1 and J is TRBJ1-1; 10 bases agree with TRBD1. The CDR3 sequence is 13 residues long. V lost 7 bases to trimming and J lost 5 bases; unmatched junction nucleotides: 7. Germline V gene lookup returns CDR1 SQVTM and CDR2 ANQGSEA. The CDR3 reads CSAQDRGWTEAFF. The CDR3 DNA reads TGCAGCGCTCAGGACAGGGGGTGGACTGAAGCTTTCTTT.

The count of this clone is one. The V and J genes are TRBV25-1 and TRBJ2-1; no clear D. V was cut by 6 bases and J by 7 bases, with 13 bases left in between. This CDR3 is built from 13 residues. Per germline, CDR1 MGHDK and CDR2 SYGVNS. The CDR3, as DNA: TGTGCCAGCAGCCTGGTCGGGCTTAATGAGCAGTTCTTC. Encoded protein: CASSLVGLNEQFF.

The rearrangement joins TRBV9 to TRBJ2-7; D is unresolved. Trimming stripped 0 bases from V and 4 bases from J, with 8 bases between. The CDR3 is 13 residues long. CDR1 and CDR2 from the germline V gene are SGDLS and YYNGEE. The CDR3 nucleotides are TGTGCCAGCAGCGTAGGGTATGGTTACGAGCAGTACTTC. Translated: CASSVGYGYEQYF.

This chain joins TRBV19 and TRBJ2-1; no reliable D call. In germline, CDR1 is LNHDA, CDR2 SQIVND (reference sequence). Trimming removed 4 bases from V and 10 bases from J, with 8 bases in between. CDR3 length equals 11 residues. The CDR3 sequence: CASSKEREQFF. In nucleotides, the CDR3 is TGTGCCAGTAGTAAGGAGAGAGAGCAGTTCTTC.

The chain has TRBV2 and TRBJ1-3; D gene uncertain. Germline-derived CDR1 and CDR2 are SNHLY and FYNNEI. V lost 6 bases and J 16 bases, leaving 13 bases between the germline ends. This CDR3 region has 10 residues. The CDR3 bases are TGTGCCAGCAGCTCCGGACCCAACTATTTT. Its protein product is CASSSGPNYF.

This clone was found a few times. This chain uses TRBV27 with TRBJ2-2; 7 bases line up with TRBD1. The CDR3 is 14 amino acids. The V gene's germline CDR1 is MNHEY and CDR2 SMNVEV (reference sequence). With 4 bases clipped from V and 5 bases from J, the junction kept 4 bases outside the gene matches. The chain's CDR3 is CASSYQQGTGELFF. The CDR3 bases are TGTGCCAGCAGTTACCAACAGGGGACCGGGGAGCTGTTTTTT.